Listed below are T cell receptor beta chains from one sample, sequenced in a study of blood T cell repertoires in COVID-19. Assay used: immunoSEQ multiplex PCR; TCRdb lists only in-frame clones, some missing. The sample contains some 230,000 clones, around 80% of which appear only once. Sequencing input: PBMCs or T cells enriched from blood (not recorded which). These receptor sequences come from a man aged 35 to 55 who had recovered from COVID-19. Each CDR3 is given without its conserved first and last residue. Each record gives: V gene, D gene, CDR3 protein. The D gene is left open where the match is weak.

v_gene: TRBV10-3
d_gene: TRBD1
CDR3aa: AISDRDEQF

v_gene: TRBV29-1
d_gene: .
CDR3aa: SVTDGHEAF

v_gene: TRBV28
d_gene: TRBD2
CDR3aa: ASRASGSTYEQY

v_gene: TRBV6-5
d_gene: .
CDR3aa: ATAGPTYEQY

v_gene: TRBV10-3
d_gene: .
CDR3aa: AIRRDQGSDTQY

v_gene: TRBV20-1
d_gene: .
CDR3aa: SASGNTEAF

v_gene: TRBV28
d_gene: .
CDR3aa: ASSLWPRDYEQY

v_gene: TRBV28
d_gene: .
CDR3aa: ASSFPVYNEQF

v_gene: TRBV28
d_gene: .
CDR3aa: ASRQGTYGYT

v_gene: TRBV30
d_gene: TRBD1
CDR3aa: AWRPSPPDRGRRETQY

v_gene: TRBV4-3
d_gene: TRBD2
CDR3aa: ASSHMTSGAHEQY

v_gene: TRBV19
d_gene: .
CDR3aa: ASGKSRGSSITDTQY

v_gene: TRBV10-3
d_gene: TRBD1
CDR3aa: AIRRDSSYEQY

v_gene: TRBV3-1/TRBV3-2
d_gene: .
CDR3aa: ASSHLSGPEQY

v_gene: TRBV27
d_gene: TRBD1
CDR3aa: ASSRQGVTPVYLAKNIQY

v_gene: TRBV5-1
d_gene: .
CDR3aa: ASSLGQRMNTEAF

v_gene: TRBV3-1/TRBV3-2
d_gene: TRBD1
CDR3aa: ASSHNTGGGF

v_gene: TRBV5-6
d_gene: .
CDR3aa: ASSLEQESTDTQY

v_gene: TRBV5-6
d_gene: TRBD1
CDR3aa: ASSLRTGGNQPQH

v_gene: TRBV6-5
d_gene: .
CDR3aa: ASSYSARGNTEAF

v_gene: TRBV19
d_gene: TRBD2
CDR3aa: ACRDSGGPQETQY

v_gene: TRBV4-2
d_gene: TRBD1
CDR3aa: ASSHRGDRSHQPQH

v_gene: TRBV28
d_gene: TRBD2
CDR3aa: ASSLLGGGGAVNEQF

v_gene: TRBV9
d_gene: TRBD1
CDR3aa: ASGGNRGRPGNTIY

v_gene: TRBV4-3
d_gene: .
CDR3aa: ASSQDQGPRYNEQF

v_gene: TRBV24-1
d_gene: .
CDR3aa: ATSQSTTNYGYT

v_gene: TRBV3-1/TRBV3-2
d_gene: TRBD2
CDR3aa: ASSLLAGAANEQF

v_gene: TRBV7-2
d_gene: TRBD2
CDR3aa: ASSSLNSGGAGTQY

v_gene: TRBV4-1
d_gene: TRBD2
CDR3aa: ASSQRLAGETTDTQY

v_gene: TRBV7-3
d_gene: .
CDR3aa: ASSLSGDGGQPQH

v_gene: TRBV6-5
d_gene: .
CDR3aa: ASSYSYEGRGPLH

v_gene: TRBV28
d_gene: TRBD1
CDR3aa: ASSLTGAFTEAF

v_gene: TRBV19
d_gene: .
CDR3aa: ASSMQGTQETQY

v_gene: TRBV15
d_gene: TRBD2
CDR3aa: ATSRVYGGYTGELF

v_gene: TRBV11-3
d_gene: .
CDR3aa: ASSSRLGGADTQY

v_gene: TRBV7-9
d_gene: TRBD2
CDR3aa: ASSSVGDGTSHNEQF

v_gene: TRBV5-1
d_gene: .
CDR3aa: ASSPTGNDNSPLH

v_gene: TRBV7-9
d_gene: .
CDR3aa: ASSLQGSNTEAF